These 6 T cell receptor beta chains were sequenced from one sample in a study of blood T cell repertoires in COVID-19. Data came from immunoSEQ multiplex PCR; TCRdb stores just in-frame clones and leaves some out. The table has some 300,000 clones, 88% seen once. The specimen sequenced was PBMCs or T cells enriched from blood (not recorded which). These receptors were taken from an older woman in a cohort exposed to, infected with or recovered from COVID-19 (not recorded which).

The V gene is TRBV10-1, the J gene TRBJ2-3; no reliable D call. Germline V gene sequence: CDR1 WNHNN, CDR2 SYGVQD (reference sequence). Trimming removed 3 bases at V and 0 bases at J, with 4 bases between. The CDR3 runs to 13 residues. CDR3 nucleotide sequence: TGCGCCAGCAGTGAATTAAGCACAGATACGCAGTATTTT. As protein: CASSELSTDTQYF.

This clone was found once. The chain employs TRBV27 and TRBJ2-1, with a weak D call TRBD2 (5 bases). This CDR3 spans 15 amino acids. The germline CDR1 and CDR2 sequences are MNHEY and SMNVEV (reference sequence). Trimming stripped 7 bases from V and 0 bases from J, with 13 bases between. The CDR3 loop is CASNSGGSSYNEQFF. As DNA, the CDR3 is TGTGCCAGCAACTCCGGTGGGAGCTCCTACAATGAGCAGTTCTTC.

The V and J genes are TRBV19 and TRBJ1-1, with TRBD1 matching 8 bases. The CDR3 is 15 residues long. V trimming: 0 bases; J trimming: 4 bases; junction bases outside the gene matches: 4. Germline V gene lookup returns CDR1 LNHDA and CDR2 SQIVND (reference sequence). Written as DNA, the CDR3 is TGTGCCAGTAGTATAGATAACAGGGGGGGCACTGAAGCTTTCTTT. It is translated as CASSIDNRGGTEAFF.

With regard to this clone: This same CDR3 is encoded by further DNA sequences in the sample. The rearrangement joins TRBV5-1 to TRBJ2-5; weak D call: TRBD2 (5 bases). Germline loops: CDR1 SGHRS, CDR2 YFSETQ. The length of the CDR3 is 14 residues. V shed 0 bases and J shed 5 bases, with 11 bases lying between them. This CDR3 is CASSLGLGGETQYF. DNA for the CDR3: TGCGCCAGCAGCTTGGGTCTAGGAGGTGAGACCCAGTACTTC.

The V and J genes are TRBV4-3 and TRBJ2-1, with 9 bases aligning to TRBD2. Unmatched junction bases numbered 9, after V lost 1 base and J lost 8 bases. The CDR3 has 16 residues. Per germline, CDR1 LGHNA and CDR2 YSLEER. CDR3 sequence reads: CASSQGVAGAVDEQFF. The CDR3 DNA reads as TGCGCCAGCAGCCAAGGTGTAGCGGGAGCGGTCGATGAGCAGTTCTTC.

This chain links TRBV3-1 (or the pseudogene TRBV3-2) with TRBJ2-7; TRBD2 matches at 7 bases. The CDR3 loop spans 14 amino acids. V shed 1 base, J shed 7 bases, and the junction held 7 bases outside the gene matches. In germline, CDR1 is LGHDT, CDR2 YNNKEL (reference sequence). Here the CDR3 DNA reads TGTGCCAGCAGCCAAGGGGAGGGGCGAGGGGAGCAGTACTTC. It specifies CASSQGEGRGEQYF.